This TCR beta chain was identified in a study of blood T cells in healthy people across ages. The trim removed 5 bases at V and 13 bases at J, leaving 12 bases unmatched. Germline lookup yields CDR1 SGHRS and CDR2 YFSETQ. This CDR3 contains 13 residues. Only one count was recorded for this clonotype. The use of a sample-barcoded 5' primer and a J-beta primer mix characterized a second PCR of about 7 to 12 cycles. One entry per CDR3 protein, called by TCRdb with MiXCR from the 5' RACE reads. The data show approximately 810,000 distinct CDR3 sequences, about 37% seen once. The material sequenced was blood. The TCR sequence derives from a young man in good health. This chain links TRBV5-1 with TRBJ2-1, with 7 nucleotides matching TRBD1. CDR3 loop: CASRDGTAETQFF. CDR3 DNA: TGCGCCAGCAGGGACGGGACAGCAGAGACCCAGTTCTTC.